This T cell receptor (beta chain) is from a study of cytomegalovirus exposure and HLA in healthy donors. To note about this clone: What it binds is unknown.

13 Jbeta primers and 60 Vbeta primers were used for the PCR. The assay was immunoSEQ multiplex PCR, and TCRdb's table has in-frame clones only and misses some. In the table there are about 130,000 clones, about 80% of which are singletons. There are 18 residues in the CDR3. Germline V CDR1 and CDR2: SGHAT, FQNNGV. The V gene end was trimmed by 1 base and the J gene end by 0 bases; junction bases not matched to a gene: 7. General study points: A prior analysis recorded that most TCR beta V segments were productive about 87% or about 30% of the time.

The sequence was collected from a woman aged 40 to 50 in good health and CMV-seropositive. Input material: PBMCs. The V call is TRBV11-2, the J call TRBJ2-1, with TRBD2 matching over 9 bases. The CDR3 DNA is TGTGCCAGCAGCTTAGTGGGTAGCGGGAGATTCTCCTACAATGAGCAGTTCTTC. It translates to CASSLVGSGRFSYNEQFF.